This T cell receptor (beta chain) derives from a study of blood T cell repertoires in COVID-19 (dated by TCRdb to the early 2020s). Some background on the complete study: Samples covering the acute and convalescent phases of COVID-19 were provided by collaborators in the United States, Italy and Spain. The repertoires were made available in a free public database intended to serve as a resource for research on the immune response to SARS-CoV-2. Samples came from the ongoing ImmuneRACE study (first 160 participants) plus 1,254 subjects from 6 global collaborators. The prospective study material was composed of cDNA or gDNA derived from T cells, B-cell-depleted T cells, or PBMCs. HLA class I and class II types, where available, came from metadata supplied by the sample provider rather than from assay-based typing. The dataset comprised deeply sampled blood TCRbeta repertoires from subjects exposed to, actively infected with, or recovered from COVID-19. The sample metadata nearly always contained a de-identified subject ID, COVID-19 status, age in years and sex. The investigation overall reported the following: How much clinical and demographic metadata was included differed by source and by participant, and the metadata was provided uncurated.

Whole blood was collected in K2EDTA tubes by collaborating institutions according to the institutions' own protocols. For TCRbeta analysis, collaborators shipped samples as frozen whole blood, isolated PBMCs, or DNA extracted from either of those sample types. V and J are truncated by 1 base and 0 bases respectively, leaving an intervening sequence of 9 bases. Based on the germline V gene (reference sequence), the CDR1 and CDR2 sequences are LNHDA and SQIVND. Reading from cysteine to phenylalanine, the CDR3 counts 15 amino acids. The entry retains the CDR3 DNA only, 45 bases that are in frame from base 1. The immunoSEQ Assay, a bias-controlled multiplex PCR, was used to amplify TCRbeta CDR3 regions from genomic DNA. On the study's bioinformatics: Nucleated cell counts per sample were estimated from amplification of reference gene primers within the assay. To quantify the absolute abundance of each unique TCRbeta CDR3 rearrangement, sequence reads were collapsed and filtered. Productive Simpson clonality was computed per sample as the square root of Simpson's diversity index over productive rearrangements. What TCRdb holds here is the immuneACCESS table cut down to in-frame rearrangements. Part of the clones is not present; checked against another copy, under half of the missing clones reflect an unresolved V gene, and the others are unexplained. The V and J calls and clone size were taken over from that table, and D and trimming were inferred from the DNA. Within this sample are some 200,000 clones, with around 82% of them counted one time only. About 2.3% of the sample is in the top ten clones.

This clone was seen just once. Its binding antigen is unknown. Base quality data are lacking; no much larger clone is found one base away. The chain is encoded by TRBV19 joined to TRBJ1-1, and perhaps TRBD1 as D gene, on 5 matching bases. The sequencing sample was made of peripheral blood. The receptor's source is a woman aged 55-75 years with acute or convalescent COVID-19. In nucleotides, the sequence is TGTGCCAGTAGTATAGGGACATCCATGAACACTGAAGCTTTCTTT. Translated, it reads CASSIGTSMNTEAFF. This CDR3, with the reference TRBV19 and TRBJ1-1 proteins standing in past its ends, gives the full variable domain DGGITQSPKYLFRKEGQNVTLSCEQNLNHDAMYWYRQDPGQGLRLIYYSQIVNDFQKGDIAEGYSVSREKKESFPLTVTSAQKNPTAFYLCASSIGTSMNTEAFFGQGTRLTVV.